This entry lists 16 T cell receptor beta chains sequenced from one sample in a study of vaccination effects on CD4 cells after COVID-19. Around day 10 of culture, CD4+ T cells were separated out. Produced via immunoSEQ multiplex PCR; TCRdb's table is partial and in-frame only. Among about 58,000 clones listed, 60% to 85% were seen once. These TCRs' antigens remain unknown. The source was CD4+ T cells from PBMCs cultured without peptide, collected before COVID-19 vaccination. These receptors all come from a human donor who received a COVID-19 vaccine.

This chain links TRBV5-1 with TRBJ1-2; a possible D gene is TRBD1 (6 bases). CDR1 is SGHRS, CDR2 YFSETQ, per germline. Trimming shortened V by 4 bases and J by 6 bases, and 10 bases separated the two germline ends. This CDR3 is built from 12 residues. CDR3 amino acids: CASSPNRDGYTF. In DNA, the CDR3 is TGCGCCAGCAGCCCCAACAGGGATGGCTACACCTTC.

The CDR3 here is CASSLAGQGSNEQFF. The CDR3 nucleotides read TGTGCCAGCAGCTTAGCGGGACAGGGGAGTAATGAGCAGTTCTTC. The rearrangement uses TRBV7-3 and TRBJ2-1; TRBD1 matches at 10 bases. Unmatched junction bases numbered 5, after V lost 2 bases and J lost 7 bases. Germline CDR1 SGHTA, CDR2 FQGTGA. CDR3 length: 15 amino acids.

This chain joins TRBV6-2 or TRBV6-3 and TRBJ1-6; D might be TRBD1 (5 bases). The CDR3 is 13 residues long. The V end was cut by 2 bases, the J end by 10 bases, with 9 bases between. The V gene's germline CDR1 is MNHEY and CDR2 SVGEGT. The CDR3 reads CASSYGTGSPLHF. CDR3 nucleotide sequence: TGTGCCAGCAGTTACGGGACCGGGTCACCCCTCCACTTT.

CDR3 in amino acids: CASSHGGARGETQYF. The CDR3 bases are TGTGCCAGCAGCCATGGGGGGGCGCGGGGTGAGACCCAGTACTTC. The rearrangement joins TRBV7-9 to TRBJ2-5, with D possibly TRBD2 on 7 matching bases. With 5 bases removed from V and 5 bases from J, the gap between germline ends came to 18 bases. Looked up from germline, CDR1 is SEHNR and CDR2 is FQNEAQ (reference sequence). This CDR3 has 15 residues.

DNA of the CDR3: TGTGCCTGGAGAAAGAACACCGGGGAGCTGTTTTTT. This translates into CAWRKNTGELFF. V gene TRBV30 combines with J gene TRBJ2-2; D unclear. The CDR3 covers 12 residues. Trimming cost V 3 bases and J 1 base, with 3 bases left between them. Germline V CDR1 and CDR2: GTSNPN, SVGIG (reference sequence).

This chain uses TRBV6-5 with TRBJ1-4; 7 bases agree with TRBD1. Losses at the gene ends were 9 bases for V and 5 bases for J; bases not matched to a gene: 6. CDR1 is MNHEY and CDR2 is SVGAGI in the germline V gene. The CDR3 is 13 residues long. CDR3 sequence reads: CASEGQQNEKLFF. The CDR3 bases are TGTGCCAGTGAGGGACAGCAAAATGAAAAACTGTTTTTT.

This chain links TRBV2 with TRBJ1-2, with D perhaps TRBD1 (5 bases). Per germline, CDR1 SNHLY and CDR2 FYNNEI. The CDR3 extends over 14 amino acids. V was pared by 8 bases and J by 0 bases, with 13 bases between. CDR3 residues: CASRTGTSNYGYTF. CDR3 in DNA: TGTGCCAGCCGAACCGGGACCTCTAACTATGGCTACACCTTC.

This clone came up a few times. J is TRBJ2-2 and V is TRBV14, with a possible D match to TRBD2 (5 bases). Trimming took off 1 base at V and 1 base at J, with 10 bases between the two ends. Germline V CDR1 and CDR2: SGHDN, FVKESK. The CDR3 loop spans 16 amino acids. The chain's CDR3 is CASSQAGKGNTGELFF. CDR3 sequence (DNA): TGTGCCAGCAGCCAAGCGGGAAAAGGGAACACCGGGGAGCTGTTTTTT.

The gene calls are TRBV15 and TRBJ2-3, with D tentatively TRBD2 (6 bases). Germline CDR1 reads LNHNV; CDR2 reads YYDKDF (reference sequence). V lost 1 base and J lost 3, with 14 bases in between. The CDR3 runs to 16 residues. The CDR3 sequence is CATSRGAGELTDTQYF. The CDR3 DNA reads TGTGCCACCAGCAGAGGAGCGGGTGAGTTGACAGATACGCAGTATTTT.

V and J are TRBV29-1 and TRBJ2-3, with D perhaps assigned TRBD1 or TRBD2 (5 bases each). Trimming cost V 3 bases and J 6 bases, with 13 bases left between them. CDR1 is SQVTM, CDR2 ANQGSEA, per germline. This CDR3 is built from 13 residues. In nucleotides, the CDR3 is TGCAGCGTTGATTTAGCCGGGGCCGATACGCAGTATTTT. Its translation: CSVDLAGADTQYF.

The chain uses TRBV6-6 and TRBJ1-2; D ambiguous. Trimming took 7 bases from V and 4 from J, leaving 10 bases between them. The CDR3 runs 12 residues. CDR1 and CDR2 from the germline V gene are MNHNY and SVGAGI (reference sequence). The CDR3 spells CASTTDRYGYTF. CDR3 DNA sequence: TGTGCCAGCACAACAGACCGCTATGGCTACACCTTC.

This clone appeared a single time. The rearrangement links TRBV30 to TRBJ1-6, with 9 bases matching TRBD1. The CDR3 totals 15 residues. V lost 2 bases, J lost 9 bases, and 8 bases stayed unmatched. CDR1 is GTSNPN and CDR2 is SVGIG in the germline V gene (reference sequence). Here the CDR3 reads CAWSLLGTGFSPLHF. CDR3 bases: TGTGCCTGGAGTCTCCTCGGGACAGGGTTTTCACCCCTCCACTTT.

This clone was counted only a few times. The V call is TRBV3-1 (or the pseudogene TRBV3-2), the J call TRBJ2-7, with D uncertain. Looked up from germline, CDR1 is LGHDT and CDR2 is YNNKEL (reference sequence). The CDR3 runs to 13 residues. Trimming removed 4 bases at V and 2 bases at J, with 9 bases between. CDR3 protein: CASSLGPTYEQYV. CDR3 DNA: TGTGCCAGCAGCCTAGGGCCGACCTACGAGCAGTACGTC.

The V call is TRBV5-5, the J call TRBJ1-3; D unclear. This CDR3 spans 14 amino acids. V was trimmed by 0 bases and J by 0 bases, leaving 4 bases between them. The germline V gene encodes CDR1 SGHKS and CDR2 YYEKEE (reference sequence). DNA for the CDR3: TGTGCCAGCAGCTTGGCGTTCTCTGGAAACACCATATATTTT. This sequence encodes CASSLAFSGNTIYF.

J is TRBJ2-4 and V is TRBV5-5; no reliable D call. Germline loops: CDR1 SGHKS, CDR2 YYEKEE (reference sequence). CDR3 length: 14 amino acids. Trimming took 0 bases from V and 0 from J, leaving 4 bases between them. Here the CDR3 DNA reads TGTGCCAGCAGCTTGGGGATAGCCAAAAACATTCAGTACTTC. Encoded protein: CASSLGIAKNIQYF.

This rearrangement joins TRBV6-5 to TRBJ2-5; possible D gene TRBD1, 6 bases. V was trimmed by 8 bases and J by 1 base, leaving 11 bases between them. Germline-derived CDR1 and CDR2 are MNHEY and SVGAGI. The CDR3 covers 13 residues. CDR3 DNA sequence: TGTGCCAGCGAGGCCAGGGGCCAAGAGACCCAGTACTTC. Amino acid sequence: CASEARGQETQYF.